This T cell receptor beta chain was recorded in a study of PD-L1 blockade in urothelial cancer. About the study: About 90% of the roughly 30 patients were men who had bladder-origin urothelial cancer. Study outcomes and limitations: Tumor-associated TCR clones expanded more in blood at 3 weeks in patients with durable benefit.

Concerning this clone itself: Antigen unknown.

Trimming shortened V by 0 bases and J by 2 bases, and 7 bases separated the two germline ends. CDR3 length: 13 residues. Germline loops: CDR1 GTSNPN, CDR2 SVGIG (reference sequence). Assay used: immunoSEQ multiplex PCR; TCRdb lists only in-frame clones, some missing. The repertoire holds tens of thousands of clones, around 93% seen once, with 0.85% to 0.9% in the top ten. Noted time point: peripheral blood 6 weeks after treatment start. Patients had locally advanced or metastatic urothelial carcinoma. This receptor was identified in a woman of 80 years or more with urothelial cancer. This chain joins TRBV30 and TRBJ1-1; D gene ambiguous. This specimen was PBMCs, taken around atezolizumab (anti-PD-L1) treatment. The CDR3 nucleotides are TGTGCCTGGAGTGTATACACCAACACTGAAGCTTTCTTT. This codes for CAWSVYTNTEAFF.